This T cell receptor beta chain was identified during a study of T cell responses to AZD1222 COVID-19 vaccine. Study-wide findings and caveats: The number of AZD1222 recipients seropositive at baseline was only six.

Germline V gene lookup returns CDR1 SQVTM and CDR2 ANQGSEA. The CDR3 runs to 15 residues. V lost 5 bases and J lost 0; bases outside the gene matches: 6. This table comes from immunoSEQ multiplex PCR, and its TCRdb copy is limited to in-frame clones, with some not included. This sample has 90,000 to 150,000 clones, with 88% found just once. Comments on this clone: The antigen is undetermined.

The receptor was isolated from an adult who received the AZD1222 COVID-19 vaccine. The sequenced sample was peripheral blood, obtained 28 days after the second AZD1222 dose. The chain employs TRBV29-1 and TRBJ2-3; 9 positions match TRBD2. CDR3 sequence reads: CSVRRLAESTDTQYF. CDR3 in DNA: TGCAGCGTTCGAAGACTAGCGGAGAGCACAGATACGCAGTATTTT.